This TCR beta chain is from a study of blood T cells in healthy people across ages (dated by TCRdb to about 2015). General notes on the study: Template switching captured roughly one uniquely barcoded TCR beta cDNA molecule per two T cells in model experiments. Using deep sequencing normalized with unique cDNA molecular identifiers, the study measured how TCR beta repertoire diversity changes with age. Donors were grouped into four age groups: young (average roughly 17 years), middle-aged (39), aged (over 55) and long-lived (over 80). To avoid experimental bias, donors of different ages were randomly spread across the sequencing lanes. For two donors (one aged 18 to 29 and one aged 80 or older), the study analyzed two additional independent replicas of 1 million unique cDNA reads from the same blood draw. The study at large found these results: The CMV infection status of donors was not known, potentially confounding age-related changes in expanded clonotypes. A strong correlation was found between observed TCR beta diversity and the percentage of naive T cells measured by flow cytometry. Observed TCR beta diversity per million T cells fell roughly linearly with age, and a significant reduction was already apparent by age around 40. The long-lived group showed more naive CD4+ T cells, fewer expanded clones and increased TCR diversity than the aged group, suggesting age selection. Bulk unsorted PBMC profiling prevented conclusive comparison of naive and antigen-experienced compartments. Estimates of total diversity based on one million sequenced T cells were considered lower bounds and underestimates.

Taken from the germline V gene (reference sequence), the CDR1 and CDR2 loops are GTSNPN and SVGIG. Here V drops 5 bases and J drops 2 bases, and the junction holds 2 bases not matched to any gene. The CDR3 covers 13 residues, taking in both the cysteine and the phenylalanine. Only the CDR3 DNA stays, 39 bases, in frame from base 1. For this clonotype: What antigen it recognizes has not been identified. Base qualities are missing; no much larger clone stands one base away.

The library relied on 5' RACE. The instrument was an Illumina HiSeq 2500. A second PCR of roughly 6 to 11 cycles was run with a J-beta primer mix and a sample-barcoded 5' primer. A template-switch 5' adaptor carrying 12 random nucleotides introduced a unique molecular identifier onto each TCR beta cDNA molecule. At least 3 million CDR3-containing paired-end reads were obtained from each sample. First-strand cDNA synthesis was performed from all RNA using the Mint cDNA synthesis kit, with priming by a TRBC-specific oligonucleotide. Following uracil-DNA glycosylase treatment, a first 18-cycle PCR with universal primers M1SS and BC2_uni_R was performed on all cDNA. As for how the authors treated the data: Each sample was normalized by randomly selecting 1 million high-quality reads, each carrying a distinct molecular identifier. Reads with shared molecular identifiers were discarded instead of being binned into consensus sequences. MiTCR, with a Q25 quality threshold and the strictest error-elimination algorithm, was used for CDR3 identification, clonotype clustering and error correction. A nonparametric unseen species model with Euler transformation was used to estimate a lower bound on total TCR beta diversity. TCRdb took the public reads, trimmed them with fastp at Q25, ran MiXCR for clone calling and kept in-frame beta chains. Each CDR3 protein gets just one entry, which takes the most common genes and DNA from the rows behind it. The V and J calls shown here were made by TCRdb, not taken from the authors' results. This sample has about 640,000 distinct CDR3 sequences in its table, and about 30% of those were observed once. The ten largest clones represent about 15% of the sample.

Donors were around 37 systemically healthy Caucasian individuals from Russia aged roughly 6 to 90 years. Each donor gave ten milliliters of peripheral blood, collected into EDTA-treated Vacutainer tubes. Ficoll-Paque density-gradient centrifugation was used to isolate PBMCs, with at least 6 million per sample. Trizol reagent was used to extract total RNA from PBMCs, with at least 5 micrograms per sample. The percentages of naive CD45RAhigh/CD27high T cells were determined by flow cytometry on a PBMC aliquot from every donor. The origin of this receptor is a woman aged 80 or over in good health. Material for sequencing was blood. The chain uses TRBV30 and TRBJ1-5; 8 bases in the middle match TRBD1. The CDR3 sequence is CAWARGRNQPQHF. At the DNA level, the sequence is TGTGCCTGGGCCAGGGGGCGCAATCAGCCCCAGCATTTT.